Below, 29 T cell receptor beta chains from the same sample are listed, as sequenced in a study of T-cell reconstitution after alpha-beta-depleted transplantation in children. TCRbeta library construction was performed incorporating unique molecular identifiers. TCRdb called the PCR reads again in MiXCR, with one record for every CDR3 protein. The sample lists 800,000 to 1,000,000 distinct CDR3 sequences, roughly 29% occurring once. This specimen consisted of PBMCs, mostly from graft donor cells, obtained 360 days after TCRalphabeta/CD19-depleted stem cell transplant. These receptors were obtained from a boy under three years old who had a stem cell transplant for SCID, so the T cells may come from the graft donor.

This clonotype was observed at least ten times. The germline gene is not matched at one end of the junction; a read error may be the cause. The J gene is TRBJ2-7, the V gene TRBV12-3 or TRBV12-4, with 7 bases that match TRBD1. CDR3 size: 12 residues. The CDR3 DNA sequence: TGCGCCAGCAGCCCAGGGGGCTACGAGCAGTACTTC. It encodes CASSPGGYEQYF.

The gene calls are TRBV20-1 and TRBJ2-7; 7 bases fit TRBD2. CDR3 length: 16 amino acids. The V gene's germline CDR1 is DFQATT and CDR2 SNEGSKA (reference sequence). Trimming cost V 3 bases and J 3 bases; bases outside gene matches: 14. The CDR3 sequence is CSASFLREAKIYEQYF. The CDR3 nucleotides read TGCAGTGCTAGTTTTCTCCGGGAGGCTAAAATCTACGAGCAGTACTTC.

The rearrangement links TRBV29-1 to TRBJ2-1; TRBD2 might be the D (5 bases). Germline V gives CDR1 SQVTM, CDR2 ANQGSEA. CDR3 size: 12 residues. The ends were cut back, 7 bases at V and 6 bases at J, with 13 bases in the middle. CDR3: CSAGRRGNEQFF. The CDR3 DNA sequence: TGCAGCGCCGGTCGTCGGGGCAATGAGCAGTTCTTC.

The CDR3 sequence is CASSLRAVETQYF. The CDR3 DNA reads TGTGCCAGCAGTTTAAGAGCGGTAGAGACCCAGTACTTC. This chain joins TRBV12-3 or TRBV12-4 and TRBJ2-5; maybe TRBD2 (5 bases). The V end was cut by 2 bases, the J end by 4 bases, with 8 bases between. The CDR3 runs to 13 residues.

This chain connects TRBV20-1 to TRBJ2-1; 7 positions match TRBD2. The junction had 9 bases not matched to a gene; V was cut back by 6 bases and J by 4 bases. The CDR3 totals 14 residues. CDR1 and CDR2 (germline): DFQATT, SNEGSKA (reference sequence). This CDR3 reads CSARFNGGYNEQFF. The CDR3 bases are TGCAGTGCCAGGTTTAACGGGGGGTACAATGAGCAGTTCTTC.

This clonotype has only one observation. The V call is TRBV10-3, the J call TRBJ1-5, with TRBD1 matching over 7 bases. Germline CDR1 and CDR2: ENHRY and SYGVKD. This CDR3 contains 15 residues. The V gene end was trimmed by 2 bases and the J gene end by 7 bases; junction bases not matched to a gene: 8. CDR3: CAISERAGGGQPQHF. The DNA for the CDR3 is TGTGCCATCAGTGAGCGGGCAGGGGGTGGCCAGCCCCAGCATTTT.

The chain carries TRBV7-9 and TRBJ1-1; TRBD1 agrees at 9 bases. The V gene's germline CDR1 is SEHNR and CDR2 FQNEAQ (reference sequence). This CDR3 is built from 16 residues. V was clipped by 1 base and J by 2 bases; unmatched bases: 5. DNA of the CDR3: TGTGCCAGCAGCTTAGGGAAGGACAGGGGCAACACTGAAGCTTTCTTT. Encoded protein: CASSLGKDRGNTEAFF.

The V and J genes are TRBV27 and TRBJ2-1; possibly TRBD2 for D (7 bases). Trimming removed 3 bases at V and 8 bases at J, with 20 bases between. Germline CDR1 and CDR2: MNHEY and SMNVEV (reference sequence). The CDR3 has 16 amino acids. The CDR3 bases are TGTGCCAGCAGTTTCTCCGGGGGGCCAGCTAACCATGAGCAGTTCTTC. It codes for CASSFSGGPANHEQFF.

The chain has TRBV4-1 and TRBJ2-3; TRBD2 aligns across 11 bases. Looked up from germline, CDR1 is MGHRA and CDR2 is YSYEKL. The CDR3 consists of 16 residues. V lost 4 bases to trimming and J lost 6 bases; unmatched junction nucleotides: 9. This CDR3 is CASSPHSGGAGDTQYF. The DNA of the CDR3 is TGCGCCAGCAGCCCCCATAGCGGGGGGGCCGGGGATACGCAGTATTTT.

This chain connects TRBV30 to TRBJ2-5; 9 bases are a match to TRBD1. Germline V CDR1 and CDR2: GTSNPN, SVGIG (reference sequence). After removal of 5 bases from V and 5 bases from J, the junction contained 9 bases not matched to a gene. The CDR3 is 14 residues long. The CDR3 DNA sequence: TGTGCCTGGGAGAAACAGGGGGCGCGGGAGACCCAGTACTTC. Translated, it gives CAWEKQGARETQYF.

DNA for the CDR3: TGTGCCACCAGTGACTCCGACGTGCCCCAGCATTTT. As protein: CATSDSDVPQHF. V and J are TRBV24-1 and TRBJ1-5; D gene unclear. The CDR3 consists of 12 residues. Germline assignment: CDR1 KGHDR and CDR2 SFDVKD. The V gene lost 4 bases and the J gene lost 9 bases, with 9 bases spanning the gap.

The chain carries TRBV4-1 and TRBJ1-2; 10 bases match TRBD1. The CDR3 has 16 residues. CDR1 is MGHRA, CDR2 YSYEKL, per germline. The ends lost 3 bases at V and 2 bases at J; junction bases unmatched: 6. CDR3 residues: CASSQNPGQGNYGYTF. As DNA, the CDR3 is TGCGCCAGCAGCCAGAACCCGGGACAGGGGAACTATGGCTACACCTTC.

In this sample, this clonotype turned up a few times. V is TRBV28 and J is TRBJ2-7; D perhaps matches TRBD1 (5 bases). Germline CDR1 MDHEN, CDR2 SYDVKM. The CDR3 consists of 14 residues. Trimming removed 1 base at V and 4 bases at J, with 11 bases between. The CDR3 DNA reads as TGTGCCAGCAGTTTATATCCTGGGGCTTACGAGCAGTACTTC. Protein: CASSLYPGAYEQYF.

The chain carries TRBV24-1 and TRBJ2-1; TRBD2 aligns across 9 bases. Germline V CDR1 and CDR2: KGHDR, SFDVKD. With 9 bases clipped from V and 4 bases from J, the junction kept 12 bases outside the gene matches. The CDR3 is 16 residues long. The CDR3 protein is CATAGDSGGKYNEQFF. DNA of the CDR3: TGTGCCACCGCCGGGGATAGCGGGGGAAAGTACAATGAGCAGTTCTTC.

The gene calls are TRBV10-3 and TRBJ2-7; TRBD2 agrees at 8 bases. V dropped 10 bases and J dropped 5; count of bases not matched to a gene: 10. CDR1 is ENHRY, CDR2 SYGVKD, per germline. The CDR3 sequence is 13 residues long. This chain's CDR3 is CATLRGGSDEQYF. In DNA, the CDR3 is TGTGCCACCCTTCGGGGGGGTTCGGACGAGCAGTACTTC.

This chain joins TRBV20-1 and TRBJ2-2; 13 positions match TRBD2. After removal of 7 bases from V and 4 bases from J, the junction contained 6 bases not matched to a gene. From germline, CDR1 is DFQATT and CDR2 SNEGSKA (reference sequence). The length of the CDR3 is 15 residues. The CDR3 coding sequence is TGCAGTGGGACTAGCGGGGGCCCCGCCACCGGGGAGCTGTTTTTT. It specifies CSGTSGGPATGELFF.

This clonotype showed up just a few times. The CDR3: CSARDSGGTGFWGETQYF. CDR3 nucleotides: TGCAGTGCTAGAGATTCGGGGGGGACAGGGTTTTGGGGAGAGACCCAGTACTTC. The chain has TRBV20-1 and TRBJ2-5; a possible D gene is TRBD1 (9 bases). The V gene lost 0 bases and the J gene lost 4 bases, with 24 bases spanning the gap. Germline loops: CDR1 DFQATT, CDR2 SNEGSKA (reference sequence). This CDR3 comprises 18 residues.

The V call is TRBV5-1, the J call TRBJ1-2; maybe TRBD1 (6 bases). The V end was cut by 0 bases, the J end by 0 bases, with 15 bases between. The CDR3 runs 17 residues. The germline gives CDR1 SGHRS, CDR2 YFSETQ. This CDR3 is CASSLAQGRGPNYGYTF. The CDR3 nucleotides are TGCGCCAGCAGCTTGGCCCAAGGCAGGGGACCTAACTATGGCTACACCTTC.

This CDR3 is CASSLGVAYETQYF. The CDR3 DNA follows: TGCGCCAGCAGCTTGGGGGTAGCTTATGAGACCCAGTACTTC. The chain combines TRBV5-1 with TRBJ2-5; D ambiguous. Between the trimmed V and J ends, which lost 0 bases and 5 bases, there was a span of 11 bases. The V gene's germline CDR1 is SGHRS and CDR2 YFSETQ. The CDR3 loop spans 14 amino acids.

There are a few counts of this clonotype. The chain joins TRBV9 to TRBJ2-7; 11 nucleotides line up with TRBD2. This CDR3 region has 17 residues. The J segment lost 3 bases and the V segment lost 0 bases, leaving 8 bases of the junction unmatched. Germline V gene lookup returns CDR1 SGDLS and CDR2 YYNGEE. The CDR3 loop reads CASSVGGIAGGSYEQYF. The DNA for the CDR3 is TGTGCCAGCAGCGTAGGCGGGATAGCGGGGGGGAGCTACGAGCAGTACTTC.

The genes are TRBV24-1 and TRBJ2-2; D is unclear. The germline V and J ends were trimmed by 4 bases and 1 base, with 9 bases remaining between them. Germline V CDR1 and CDR2: KGHDR, SFDVKD. The CDR3 spans 15 residues. CDR3 loop: CATSDRNQNTGELFF. CDR3 nucleotide sequence: TGTGCCACCAGTGACAGGAATCAGAACACCGGGGAGCTGTTTTTT.

The chain combines TRBV21-1 with TRBJ2-7. TRBV21-1 is a pseudogene segment. CDR3 size: 14 residues. The chain's CDR3 is CASSKFQSNHEQYF. The CDR3 DNA reads TGTGCCAGCAGCAAATTCCAGTCGAATCACGAGCAGTACTTC.

This clonotype has a handful of counts. The chain uses TRBV25-1 and TRBJ2-3, with D perhaps matching TRBD2 (5 bases). The CDR3 totals 14 residues. The V gene lost 3 bases and the J gene lost 4 bases, with 11 bases spanning the gap. Germline V gives CDR1 MGHDK, CDR2 SYGVNS. The DNA for the CDR3 is TGTGCCAGCAGTGATTCCGGGGTTGCAGATACGCAGTATTTT. Translating gives CASSDSGVADTQYF.

This clonotype was counted only a few times. V and J are TRBV10-2 and TRBJ2-3, with 8 bases fitting TRBD2. The length of the CDR3 is 15 residues. CDR1 and CDR2 (germline): WSHSY, SAAADI. The ends lost 4 bases at V and 5 bases at J; junction bases unmatched: 8. This CDR3 reads CASSGRAGVRDTQYF. The CDR3 DNA reads TGCGCCAGCAGTGGTCGAGCGGGGGTTAGAGATACGCAGTATTTT.

This clonotype was observed a handful of times. The V gene is TRBV3-1, the J gene TRBJ2-5; no reliable D call. The CDR3 sequence is 14 residues long. The germline V and J ends were trimmed by 3 bases and 1 base, with 9 bases remaining between them. The germline CDR1 and CDR2 sequences are LGHDT and YNNKEL (reference sequence). The CDR3 here is CASSQWNIQETQYF. The CDR3 DNA reads as TGTGCCAGCAGCCAGTGGAACATCCAAGAGACCCAGTACTTC.

The chain has TRBV24-1 and TRBJ2-1; 8 bases agree with TRBD2. This CDR3 comprises 15 residues. With 2 bases clipped from V and 5 bases from J, the junction kept 4 bases outside the gene matches. Looked up from germline, CDR1 is KGHDR and CDR2 is SFDVKD. CDR3 nucleotides: TGTGCCACCAGTGATTCAGCGGGGGCTCACAATGAGCAGTTCTTC. It specifies CATSDSAGAHNEQFF.

The chain employs TRBV20-1 and TRBJ2-7; 10 positions match TRBD2. Trimming removed 2 bases from V and 0 bases from J; junction bases left unmatched: 4. The CDR3 length is 15 residues. Germline lookup yields CDR1 DFQATT and CDR2 SNEGSKA (reference sequence). CDR3 bases: TGCAGTGCTAGAAATAGCGGGGGGAACTCCTACGAGCAGTACTTC. Translation gives CSARNSGGNSYEQYF.

This rearrangement joins TRBV7-9 to TRBJ1-4; D ambiguous. The CDR3 is made up of 16 amino acids. The V gene lost 3 bases and the J gene lost 3 bases, with 14 bases spanning the gap. Looked up from germline, CDR1 is SEHNR and CDR2 is FQNEAQ (reference sequence). The CDR3 spells CASSFVSGAPNEKLFF. CDR3 DNA sequence: TGTGCCAGCAGCTTCGTGTCGGGCGCCCCTAATGAAAAACTGTTTTTT. Together with reference TRBV7-9 and TRBJ1-4, the CDR3 gives the full variable domain: DTGVSQNPRHKITKRGQNVTFRCDPISEHNRLYWYRQTLGQGPEFLTYFQNEAQLEKSRLLSDRFSAERPKGSFSTLEIQRTEQGDSAMYLCASSFVSGAPNEKLFFGSGTQLSVL.

This clonotype has at least ten counts. The CDR3 region has the DNA TGTGCCAGCAGTCCCCGGACAGGGGGCCGTAGCGAGCAGTACTTC. It encodes CASSPRTGGRSEQYF. The chain employs TRBV28 and TRBJ2-7, with TRBD1 matching over 11 bases. Germline V lookup: CDR1 MDHEN, CDR2 SYDVKM. The CDR3 contains 15 residues. Trimming removed 5 bases from V and 6 bases from J; junction bases left unmatched: 9.